A selection of T cell receptor beta chains follows, all from one sample in a study of blood T cell repertoires in COVID-19. Measured with immunoSEQ multiplex PCR; TCRdb has only the in-frame clones, and not every one. The sample has 39,000 or so clones; around 80% are singletons. The source material was peripheral blood. These receptors were obtained from a man aged 40-55 years with active or convalescent COVID-19. Each CDR3 is given without its conserved first and last residue. A D gene is named only where the DNA matches it firmly.

j_gene: TRBJ1-5; d_gene: .; v_gene: TRBV2; CDR3aa: ASRLQGDSNQPQH
j_gene: TRBJ2-1; d_gene: .; v_gene: TRBV29-1; CDR3aa: SVAGLLNRNEQF
j_gene: TRBJ1-1; d_gene: TRBD1; v_gene: TRBV24-1; CDR3aa: AADRGANTEAF
j_gene: TRBJ1-3; d_gene: TRBD1; v_gene: TRBV28; CDR3aa: ASMGQGSGNTIY
j_gene: TRBJ1-1; d_gene: TRBD1; v_gene: TRBV7-6; CDR3aa: ASSLQGQGNTEAF
j_gene: TRBJ2-7; d_gene: .; v_gene: TRBV2; CDR3aa: ASSPDGTLSYEQY
j_gene: TRBJ2-3; d_gene: .; v_gene: TRBV24-1; CDR3aa: ATSESSRVKGSDTQY
j_gene: TRBJ1-3; d_gene: .; v_gene: TRBV6-5; CDR3aa: ASSSGRDTIY
j_gene: TRBJ1-1; d_gene: .; v_gene: TRBV30; CDR3aa: AWSVELHTEAF
j_gene: TRBJ2-7; d_gene: TRBD2; v_gene: TRBV5-4; CDR3aa: ASSFVGGASYEQY
j_gene: TRBJ1-1; d_gene: TRBD1; v_gene: TRBV5-1; CDR3aa: ASTDRQGRNAVTEAF
j_gene: TRBJ2-1; d_gene: TRBD2; v_gene: TRBV2; CDR3aa: ASSPLAVTYNEQF
j_gene: TRBJ2-1; d_gene: .; v_gene: TRBV7-8; CDR3aa: ASSLEEGASSYNEQF
j_gene: TRBJ2-1; d_gene: TRBD2; v_gene: TRBV11-1; CDR3aa: ASSSPPGLRYNEQF
j_gene: TRBJ2-3; d_gene: .; v_gene: TRBV7-9; CDR3aa: ASSREESTQY
j_gene: TRBJ1-1; d_gene: TRBD1; v_gene: TRBV9; CDR3aa: ASSVVDQGGDTEAF
j_gene: TRBJ1-1; d_gene: TRBD1; v_gene: TRBV6-2/TRBV6-3; CDR3aa: ASSYSTGSNTEAF
j_gene: TRBJ1-1; d_gene: .; v_gene: TRBV7-2; CDR3aa: ASSLGTSMNTEAF